The 16 T cell receptor beta chains listed next were all sequenced from one sample in a study of blood T cell repertoires in COVID-19. Generated by immunoSEQ multiplex PCR, the TCRdb table keeps only in-frame clones and is missing some. The sample includes about 12,000 clones, 55% to 85% of them seen just once. Sequenced material: peripheral blood. The source of these receptors is a man in his fifties or sixties with COVID-19, enrolled during active disease.

This clone was detected a few times. The chain has TRBV6-1 and TRBJ1-6; 10 nucleotides align to TRBD1. Germline assignment: CDR1 MNHNS and CDR2 SASEGT. The CDR3 length is 15 residues. Germline trimming cut 3 bases from V and 7 bases from J; bases unmatched to any gene: 3. This CDR3 is CASSETGGVNSPLHF. The CDR3 DNA is TGTGCCAGCAGTGAGACAGGGGGCGTAAATTCACCCCTCCACTTT.

The chain combines TRBV6-2 or TRBV6-3 with TRBJ2-3, with TRBD1 matching 8 bases. This CDR3 region has 15 residues. Germline assignment: CDR1 MNHEY and CDR2 SVGEGT. Trimming removed 4 bases from V and 1 base from J; junction bases left unmatched: 4. The CDR3 region has the DNA TGTGCCAGCAGTTCCCCGACAGGGGGCACAGATACGCAGTATTTT. This sequence encodes CASSSPTGGTDTQYF.

The rearrangement joins TRBV5-4 to TRBJ2-1; D is uncertain. The CDR3 sequence is 12 residues long. Deletions cut 1 base from V and 8 bases from J, with 7 bases between. CDR1 and CDR2 (germline): SGHNT, YYREEE (reference sequence). The CDR3 coding sequence is TGTGCCAGCAGCTTGAGAGGCTATGAGCAGTTCTTC. This sequence encodes CASSLRGYEQFF.

This chain connects TRBV5-1 to TRBJ2-2; 7 positions agree with TRBD2. CDR3 length: 14 amino acids. V shed 2 bases and J 7 bases; nucleotides not matched to a gene: 5. Germline CDR1 is SGHRS and CDR2 is YFSETQ. The CDR3 DNA reads as TGCGCCAGCAGCTTAGGCGGGAGCTTCGGGGAGCTGTTTTTT. This gives the protein CASSLGGSFGELFF.

The rearrangement uses TRBV20-1 and TRBJ2-5; 8 nucleotides match TRBD2. V was clipped by 3 bases and J by 3 bases; unmatched bases: 6. The CDR3 sequence is 14 residues long. The germline V gene encodes CDR1 DFQATT and CDR2 SNEGSKA (reference sequence). The CDR3 loop reads CSASSTGGEETQYF. The CDR3 coding sequence is TGCAGTGCTAGTAGTACGGGGGGGGAAGAGACCCAGTACTTC.

The genes are TRBV6-6 and TRBJ1-1, with TRBD1 matching over 7 bases. The J segment lost 7 bases and the V segment lost 4 bases, leaving 9 bases of the junction unmatched. Germline V gene sequence: CDR1 MNHNY, CDR2 SVGAGI (reference sequence). This CDR3 has 14 residues. This chain's CDR3 is CASSSRTGESEAFF. The CDR3 bases are TGTGCCAGCAGTTCCCGAACAGGGGAAAGTGAAGCTTTCTTT.

This clone was picked up one time. The chain couples TRBV5-1 to TRBJ2-3; TRBD2 matches 12 bases. The length of the CDR3 is 16 residues. Looked up from germline, CDR1 is SGHRS and CDR2 is YFSETQ. J gave up 2 bases and V 0 bases, and 1 base lay outside the gene matches. This CDR3 reads CASSLGTSGATDTQYF. The CDR3 bases are TGCGCCAGCAGCTTGGGGACTAGCGGGGCCACAGATACGCAGTATTTT.

The V gene is TRBV6-5, the J gene TRBJ2-3, with TRBD1 matching 9 bases. Germline values: CDR1 MNHEY, CDR2 SVGAGI. There are 15 residues in the CDR3. Germline trimming cut 8 bases from V and 0 bases from J; bases unmatched to any gene: 6. The CDR3 coding sequence is TGTGCCAGCCCCGCTGACAGGGGGAGCACAGATACGCAGTATTTT. Encoded protein: CASPADRGSTDTQYF.

V gene TRBV3-1 (or the pseudogene TRBV3-2) combines with J gene TRBJ2-3, with 7 bases identical to TRBD2. Germline loops: CDR1 LGHDT, CDR2 YNNKEL (reference sequence). The V segment lost 5 bases and the J segment 1 base; nucleotides outside the gene matches: 6. This CDR3 is 15 amino acids long. For the CDR3, the DNA is TGTGCCAGCAGCTCAAGCGGGGAGGGCACAGATACGCAGTATTTT. This translates into CASSSSGEGTDTQYF.

The V gene is TRBV29-1, the J gene TRBJ2-5; perhaps TRBD2 as D (6 bases). CDR3 size: 14 residues. V was shortened by 6 bases and J by 2 bases, with 16 bases between the two germline ends. Germline assignment: CDR1 SQVTM and CDR2 ANQGSEA. CDR3 sequence (DNA): TGCAGCGTGGGTAGCGGTTGGGGTCAAGAGACCCAGTACTTC. This gives the protein CSVGSGWGQETQYF.

This clone turned up a few times. The chain uses TRBV27 and TRBJ1-5; 7 positions agree with TRBD1. J lost 6 bases, V lost 2 bases, and 10 bases had no gene match. Germline V gene lookup returns CDR1 MNHEY and CDR2 SMNVEV (reference sequence). This CDR3 region has 16 residues. CDR3 sequence: CASSLNRGEGFQPQHF. The CDR3 DNA follows: TGTGCCAGCAGTTTAAACAGGGGTGAAGGTTTTCAGCCCCAGCATTTT.

The gene calls are TRBV27 and TRBJ1-2; unclear D gene. The germline V and J ends were trimmed by 7 bases and 7 bases, with 19 bases remaining between them. This CDR3 has 14 residues. CDR1 is MNHEY and CDR2 is SMNVEV in the germline V gene (reference sequence). In DNA form, the CDR3 reads TGTGCCAGCATGGCGGCAACGAGGACTGGTGGCTACACCTTC. It specifies CASMAATRTGGYTF.

The chain uses TRBV7-6 and TRBJ2-2, with TRBD1 matching over 9 bases. There are 15 residues in the CDR3. Looked up from germline, CDR1 is SGHVS and CDR2 is FNYEAQ. With 4 bases clipped from V and 5 bases from J, the junction kept 5 bases outside the gene matches. CDR3 amino acids: CASSSGTGRTGELFF. The CDR3, as DNA: TGTGCCAGCAGCTCCGGGACAGGGAGGACCGGGGAGCTGTTTTTT.

The rearrangement joins TRBV16 to TRBJ1-2, with 9 bases lining up with TRBD1. V was pared by 4 bases and J by 2 bases, with 17 bases of the junction left unmatched. CDR3 length: 19 residues. Germline V CDR1 and CDR2: KGHSY, FQNENV. CDR3 DNA: TGTGCCAGCAGCCCCGCGGTGCGGACAGGGGAAAGGGGGAACTATGGCTACACCTTC. This sequence encodes CASSPAVRTGERGNYGYTF.

This chain connects TRBV29-1 to TRBJ2-1; D is ambiguous. The length of the CDR3 is 12 residues. Germline values: CDR1 SQVTM, CDR2 ANQGSEA. V lost 7 bases and J lost 3, with 10 bases in between. The CDR3 bases are TGCAGCGCCTGGCAGGACTACAATGAGCAGTTCTTC. The encoded protein is CSAWQDYNEQFF.

A few counts support this clone. The chain combines TRBV5-1 with TRBJ2-5, with TRBD2 matching over 8 bases. V trimming: 0 bases; J trimming: 1 base; junction bases outside the gene matches: 5. Germline V gene lookup returns CDR1 SGHRS and CDR2 YFSETQ. This CDR3 is 16 amino acids long. In nucleotides, the CDR3 is TGCGCCAGCAGCTTGGCCGTAGCGGGGCGCCAAGAGACCCAGTACTTC. As protein: CASSLAVAGRQETQYF.